This T cell receptor beta chain was identified during a study of blood T cell repertoires in COVID-19. On the study more broadly: COVID-19 samples, acute and convalescent, were from the United States, Italy and Spain.

Trimming left V 1 base short and J 6 bases short, with 7 bases between. The CDR3 loop spans 12 amino acids. Germline assignment: CDR1 SNHLY and CDR2 FYNNEI. Participants were aged about 18 to 90 years, lived in over 20 US areas, and enrolled virtually. Which cohort a participant joined came from the clinical history participants gave. As processed by the authors: Nucleated cell number was recorded as an estimate derived from reference gene primer amplification. The method was immunoSEQ multiplex PCR; TCRdb's version includes in-frame clones alone and lacks a portion of them. The V and J calls and clone size come from that table; D and trimming were worked out from the DNA. Of 200,000 to 250,000 clones in the sample, 70% to 85% are singletons; the top ten hold about 1.3%.

Specimen: PBMCs or T cells enriched from blood (not recorded which). The chain is built from TRBV2 and TRBJ2-7; D gene uncertain. This receptor was obtained from a middle-aged woman with acute COVID-19. The CDR3 sequence is CASSEGATEQYF. In nucleotides, the CDR3 is TGTGCCAGCAGTGAAGGGGCCACCGAGCAGTACTTC.